These T cell receptor beta chains were read from a single sample in a study of T cell responses to AZD1222 COVID-19 vaccine. Generated by immunoSEQ multiplex PCR, the TCRdb table keeps only in-frame clones and is missing some. Among approximately 110,000 clones, about 90% were seen once, and the ten largest hold more than 7%. The specimen comprised peripheral blood, sampled 28 days after the second AZD1222 dose. The receptors come from an adult who received the AZD1222 COVID-19 vaccine. Both conserved end residues are part of each CDR3. The D gene is left open where the match is weak. Size tells how often a clone was seen (once, few, many) or the class of an expanded clone, and some rows leave it out.

V	D	J	size	DNA	CDR3
TRBV6-5	NA	TRBJ1-1	NA	TGTGCCAGCAGCCGCGGGAACACTGAAGCTTTCTTT	CASSRGNTEAFF
TRBV27	NA	TRBJ1-5	NA	TGTGCCAGGAATCAGCCCCAGCATTTT	CARNQPQHF
TRBV6-5	TRBD1	TRBJ2-7	once	TGTGCCAGCAGTTACTCCGGGACAGGGGGGACCTACGAGCAGTACTTC	CASSYSGTGGTYEQYF
TRBV3-1/TRBV3-2	NA	TRBJ2-7	NA	TGTGCCAGCAGCCAGATCCCCAAGCGGGCCAACTACGAGCAGTACTTC	CASSQIPKRANYEQYF
TRBV10-2	NA	TRBJ1-4	NA	TGCGCCAGCAGTGAGTCGTGGGGGCGTAATGAAAAACTGTTTTTT	CASSESWGRNEKLFF
TRBV19	TRBD1	TRBJ2-2	NA	TGTGCCAGCCAACAGGGGGCCTACCCGAACACCGGGGAGCTGTTTTTT	CASQQGAYPNTGELFF
TRBV3-1/TRBV3-2	NA	TRBJ2-1	NA	TGTGCCAGCAGCCATCCCTACTCCTACAATGAGCAGTTCTTC	CASSHPYSYNEQFF
TRBV5-5	TRBD1	TRBJ1-2	NA	TGTGCCAGCAGCCTATCCGGGACAGGCTACTATGGCTACACCTTC	CASSLSGTGYYGYTF
TRBV7-9	NA	TRBJ1-4	NA	TGTGCCAGCACCCCGGAAGGTTTTGGAAAACTGTTTTTT	CASTPEGFGKLFF
TRBV7-9	TRBD1	TRBJ1-2	NA	TGTGCCAGCAGCACAGACTACCTAGGGGGCCGTACTTGGAGAGGAGGCTACACCTTC	CASSTDYLGGRTWRGGYTF
TRBV6-6	TRBD2	TRBJ2-5	NA	TGTGCCAGCAGAGATAGCGGGCCCCAAGAGACCCAGTACTTC	CASRDSGPQETQYF
TRBV28	NA	TRBJ2-7	NA	TGTGCCAGCGCTCCTACAGATGACTACGAGCAGTACTTC	CASAPTDDYEQYF
TRBV20-1	NA	TRBJ2-7	NA	TGCAGTGCTAGTTTCTCCGGGAGTGTCGGCCAGTACTTC	CSASFSGSVGQYF
TRBV5-1	TRBD2	TRBJ2-2	NA	TGCGCCAGCAGCCGCGGACTAGCGGGAAACACCGGGGAGCTGTTTTTT	CASSRGLAGNTGELFF
TRBV6-5	NA	TRBJ1-1	NA	TGTGCCAGCCCTCGTTGGGGGGGGCTGGACACTGAAGCTTTCTTT	CASPRWGGLDTEAFF
TRBV7-9	TRBD2	TRBJ2-3	NA	TGTGCCAGCAGCTTAGTTCAGCGGGGGGGCGATACGCAGTATTTT	CASSLVQRGGDTQYF
TRBV11-3	NA	TRBJ1-5	once	TGTGCCAGCACCCCTCCCGCGGGGGGCAATCAGCCCCAGCATTTT	CASTPPAGGNQPQHF